What follows are 5 T cell receptor beta chains derived from one specimen sequenced in a study of response to subunit inactivated influenza vaccine. TCRdb redid the calling of the RT-PCR reads with MiXCR, one entry per CDR3 protein. Altogether hundreds of thousands of distinct CDR3 sequences are present, about 25% being singletons, with the ten largest covering 1.5% to 2%. The sample here was CD4+ T cells sorted from PBMCs, taken 5 days after vaccination. These receptor sequences come from a middle-aged man who received an inactivated influenza vaccine.

This clonotype was seen at least ten times. The V and J genes are TRBV12-3 or TRBV12-4 and TRBJ2-7, with D possibly being TRBD1 (7 bases). The CDR3 is made up of 13 amino acids. Deletions cut 8 bases from V and 6 bases from J, with 17 bases between. CDR3 sequence (DNA): TGTGCCAGCCAAGTGGCAGGGGGAGGCGAGCAGTACTTC. Its translation is CASQVAGGGEQYF.

This clonotype was counted only a few times. The gene calls are TRBV20-1 and TRBJ1-3; D ambiguous. CDR3 length equals 14 residues. The germline V gene encodes CDR1 DFQATT and CDR2 SNEGSKA (reference sequence). Between the trimmed V and J ends, which lost 3 bases and 2 bases, there was a span of 11 bases. Here the CDR3 DNA reads TGCAGTGCTAGCCAGACCTCGGCTGGAAACACCATATATTTT. This translates into CSASQTSAGNTIYF.

This rearrangement joins TRBV27 to TRBJ2-2; D may be TRBD1 (5 bases). Deletions cut 4 bases from V and 4 bases from J, with 13 bases between. The CDR3 totals 15 residues. Germline-derived CDR1 and CDR2 are MNHEY and SMNVEV (reference sequence). The CDR3 DNA sequence: TGTGCCAGCAGTTCTCGACAGATAACCACCGGGGAGCTGTTTTTT. Translating it yields CASSSRQITTGELFF.

V usage is TRBV28 and J usage is TRBJ2-1; D is possibly TRBD1 or TRBD2 (6 bases each). The CDR3 covers 15 residues. V was clipped by 3 bases and J by 2 bases, with 11 bases between them. Germline assignment: CDR1 MDHEN and CDR2 SYDVKM. The CDR3 reads CASSFIGGAYNEQFF. The CDR3 coding sequence is TGTGCCAGCAGTTTTATCGGGGGCGCCTACAATGAGCAGTTCTTC.

In its sample, this clonotype was seen a few times. The J gene is TRBJ2-2, the V gene TRBV12-3 or TRBV12-4; TRBD1 matches at 9 bases. This CDR3 is built from 24 residues. Unmatched junction bases numbered 26, after V lost 3 bases and J lost 0 bases. The CDR3 DNA is TGTGCCAGCAGTTTGCTACTCCGGTTCAGTTTGCAGGACAGGGGACAATCGAACACCGGGGAGCTGTTTTTT. This gives the protein CASSLLLRFSLQDRGQSNTGELFF.